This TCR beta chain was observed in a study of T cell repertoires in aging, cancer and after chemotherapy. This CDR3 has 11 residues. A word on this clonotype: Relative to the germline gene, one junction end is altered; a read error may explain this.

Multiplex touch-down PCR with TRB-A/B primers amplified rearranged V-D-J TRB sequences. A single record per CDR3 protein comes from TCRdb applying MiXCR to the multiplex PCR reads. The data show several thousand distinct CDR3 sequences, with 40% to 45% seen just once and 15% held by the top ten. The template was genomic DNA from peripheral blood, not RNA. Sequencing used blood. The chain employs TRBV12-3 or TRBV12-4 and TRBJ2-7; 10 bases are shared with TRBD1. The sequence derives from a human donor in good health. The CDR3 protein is CASSSGTGVSF. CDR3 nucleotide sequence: TGTGCCAGCAGTTCCGGGACAGGGGTATCCTTC.